These 27 T cell receptor beta chains share one sample of origin, sequenced in a study of T cell changes during pregnancy in multiple sclerosis. The data were produced by immunoSEQ multiplex PCR, yet TCRdb's version contains in-frame clones alone and is incomplete. The table records roughly 100,000 clones, roughly 89% of them present only once. Source: peripheral blood, taken before pregnancy. Source of these receptors: a female donor with multiple sclerosis, enrolled in a pregnancy study.

The rearrangement joins TRBV6-5 to TRBJ1-1; D might be TRBD1 (5 bases). V lost 4 bases and J lost 6, with 12 bases in between. This CDR3 is built from 13 residues. The germline CDR1 and CDR2 sequences are MNHEY and SVGAGI. The CDR3 region is CASSSGTAPEAFF. The CDR3 region has the DNA TGTGCCAGCAGTTCTGGGACTGCCCCTGAAGCTTTCTTT.

The rearrangement uses TRBV7-8 and TRBJ1-6; a possible D gene is TRBD1 (5 bases). The V gene's germline CDR1 is SGHVS and CDR2 FQNEAQ. V was pared by 1 base and J by 10 bases, with 11 bases between. CDR3 size: 14 residues. The CDR3 bases are TGTGCCAGCAGCTTAGTCATGGGGGGATCACCCCTCCACTTT. The encoded protein is CASSLVMGGSPLHF.

This rearrangement joins TRBV4-3 to TRBJ1-1, with TRBD1 as a possible D gene (5 bases). Germline CDR1 reads LGHNA; CDR2 reads YSLEER. This CDR3 has 13 residues. Trimming took 3 bases from V and 4 from J, leaving 9 bases between them. This CDR3 is CASSHQGGTEAFF. The DNA of the CDR3 is TGCGCCAGCAGCCACCAGGGAGGCACTGAAGCTTTCTTT.

V is TRBV19 and J is TRBJ2-1; maybe TRBD1 (5 bases). The germline CDR1 and CDR2 sequences are LNHDA and SQIVND (reference sequence). V lost 8 bases, J lost 3 bases, and 11 bases lay in between. There are 13 residues in the CDR3. Here the CDR3 DNA reads TGTGCCAGTTCACAGGCCGACTACAATGAGCAGTTCTTC. Its translation: CASSQADYNEQFF.

This chain joins TRBV27 and TRBJ2-7; a weak D match, TRBD1 (6 bases). V was clipped by 0 bases and J by 6 bases, with 15 bases between them. Germline-derived CDR1 and CDR2 are MNHEY and SMNVEV (reference sequence). The CDR3 runs 15 residues. CDR3 sequence (DNA): TGTGCCAGCAGTTTATCCCCAGAGACAGGTGGCGAGCAGTACTTC. This gives the protein CASSLSPETGGEQYF.

The genes are TRBV7-9 and TRBJ2-4, with 8 nucleotides matching TRBD1. Germline V gives CDR1 SEHNR, CDR2 FQNEAQ (reference sequence). The CDR3 is 14 residues long. The CDR3, as DNA: TGTACAACTCACAGGGGGTTAGCCAAAAACATTCAGTACTTC. It encodes CTTHRGLAKNIQYF.

This chain uses TRBV28 with TRBJ2-3, with 9 bases aligning to TRBD2. Losses at the gene ends were 6 bases for V and 6 bases for J; bases not matched to a gene: 7. The CDR3 runs 14 residues. CDR1 is MDHEN and CDR2 is SYDVKM in the germline V gene. CDR3 loop: CASRTSGLADTQYF. CDR3 coding DNA: TGTGCCAGCAGGACGTCCGGACTAGCGGATACGCAGTATTTT.

This chain uses TRBV7-2 with TRBJ2-7, with 15 bases fitting TRBD2. The CDR3 runs 16 residues. Germline V gene lookup returns CDR1 SGHTA and CDR2 FQGNSA. V lost 5 bases and J lost 1; bases outside the gene matches: 3. The CDR3 here is CASSLGLAGGSYEQYF. CDR3 nucleotide sequence: TGTGCCAGCAGCCTCGGACTAGCGGGGGGGTCCTACGAGCAGTACTTC.

The V and J genes are TRBV28 and TRBJ2-2, with a tentative D call TRBD1 (6 bases). The CDR3 length is 17 residues. The V end lost 2 bases, the J end lost 1 base, and 14 bases lay between the germline ends. Germline lookup yields CDR1 MDHEN and CDR2 SYDVKM. CDR3 nucleotides: TGTGCCAGCAGTTTAGGGTCAGGGGTTGGGAACACCGGGGAGCTGTTTTTT. It yields the protein CASSLGSGVGNTGELFF.

This clone came up once. V usage is TRBV28 and J usage is TRBJ2-1; D might be TRBD1 (5 bases). The CDR3 spans 18 residues. The germline V and J ends were trimmed by 4 bases and 0 bases, with 19 bases remaining between them. CDR1 is MDHEN and CDR2 is SYDVKM in the germline V gene. Here the CDR3 reads CASSSHRQGQSSYNEQFF. CDR3 coding DNA: TGTGCCAGCAGTTCTCACCGGCAGGGCCAGAGCTCCTACAATGAGCAGTTCTTC. Variable domain in full (rest from reference TRBV28 and TRBJ2-1): DVKVTQSSRYLVKRTGEKVFLECVQDMDHENMFWYRQDPGLGLRLIYFSYDVKMKEKGDIPEGYSVSREKKERFSLILESASTNQTSMYLCASSSHRQGQSSYNEQFFGPGTRLTVL.

The gene calls are TRBV5-3 and TRBJ2-7; 11 nucleotides match TRBD1. TRBV5-3 is classed as an ORF, of uncertain function. Germline trimming cut 3 bases from V and 2 bases from J; bases unmatched to any gene: 7. The CDR3 is 16 residues long. The CDR3 coding sequence is TGTGCCAGAAGCTACCCCCGGGACAGGGGGACCTACGAGCAGTACTTC. This codes for CARSYPRDRGTYEQYF.

The genes are TRBV7-2 and TRBJ2-3, with 10 bases fitting TRBD2. Trimming at V came to 2 bases and at J to 4 bases, leaving 6 bases not matched to a gene. The CDR3 consists of 16 residues. Germline V lookup: CDR1 SGHTA, CDR2 FQGNSA. The DNA of the CDR3 is TGTGCCAGCAGCTTATCTAGCGGGAGTTCGGCAGATACGCAGTATTTT. Residues: CASSLSSGSSADTQYF.

The CDR3 DNA reads TGTGCCAGCAGTCCCTGGACAGCTCCGCTGCCCAATGAGCAGTTCTTC. Translated, it gives CASSPWTAPLPNEQFF. This chain joins TRBV27 and TRBJ2-1; possibly TRBD1 for D (6 bases). Trimming took 5 bases from V and 6 from J, leaving 20 bases between them. Per germline, CDR1 MNHEY and CDR2 SMNVEV (reference sequence). CDR3 length: 16 residues.

The chain couples TRBV5-4 to TRBJ2-5; 8 bases agree with TRBD2. V lost 3 bases to trimming and J lost 3 bases; unmatched junction nucleotides: 7. CDR1 SGHNT and CDR2 YYREEE come from the germline V gene (reference sequence). CDR3 length equals 15 residues. For the CDR3, the DNA is TGTGCCAGCAGCTCGCCAGCGGGAGTCGAAGAGACCCAGTACTTC. Translated: CASSSPAGVEETQYF.

J is TRBJ1-1 and V is TRBV27; 8 bases line up with TRBD1. CDR1 and CDR2 (germline): MNHEY, SMNVEV (reference sequence). This CDR3 has 16 residues. Germline trimming cut 7 bases from V and 0 bases from J; bases unmatched to any gene: 10. CDR3 sequence (DNA): TGTGCCAGCACCCCGGGTACAGGGGGTGTGAACACTGAAGCTTTCTTT. Translating it yields CASTPGTGGVNTEAFF.

The V call is TRBV19, the J call TRBJ1-6, with 8 bases fitting TRBD1. V was pared by 7 bases and J by 6 bases, with 11 bases of the junction left unmatched. Germline V gene data show CDR1 as LNHDA and CDR2 as SQIVND (reference sequence). This CDR3 region has 16 residues. The CDR3 region has the DNA TGTGCCAGTAAAGTCATCCTCAGGGGGCTTAATTCACCCCTCCACTTT. Protein: CASKVILRGLNSPLHF.

The gene calls are TRBV6-5 and TRBJ1-1; D not certain. V was trimmed by 6 bases and J by 0 bases, leaving 11 bases between them. The CDR3 spans 14 residues. Germline V lookup: CDR1 MNHEY, CDR2 SVGAGI. The CDR3 coding sequence is TGTGCCAGCAGGAGGGATATTATGAACACTGAAGCTTTCTTT. Its translation: CASRRDIMNTEAFF.

The V and J genes are TRBV5-1 and TRBJ2-1; 8 bases map to TRBD2. V gave up 3 bases and J gave up 8 bases; unmatched junction bases: 10. This CDR3 has 15 residues. Germline CDR1 SGHRS, CDR2 YFSETQ. The CDR3 is CASSWTGLAGDEQFF. In DNA form, the CDR3 reads TGCGCCAGCAGCTGGACCGGACTAGCCGGCGATGAGCAGTTCTTC.

This chain links TRBV19 with TRBJ2-1; possible D gene TRBD1, 6 bases. This CDR3 comprises 13 residues. Per the germline V gene, CDR1 is LNHDA and CDR2 is SQIVND (reference sequence). Trimming took off 3 bases at V and 10 bases at J, with 13 bases between the two ends. The CDR3: CASSMGAYGEQFF. For the CDR3, the DNA is TGTGCCAGTAGTATGGGGGCGTACGGGGAGCAGTTCTTC.

The count of this clone is one. The chain employs TRBV28 and TRBJ1-1; D gene ambiguous. The germline V and J ends were trimmed by 5 bases and 1 base, with 11 bases remaining between them. The V gene's germline CDR1 is MDHEN and CDR2 SYDVKM. The CDR3 spans 14 residues. CDR3 in DNA: TGTGCCAGCAGTCTCGGGTACCAGAACACTGAAGCTTTCTTT. Encoded protein: CASSLGYQNTEAFF.

The J gene is TRBJ1-6, the V gene TRBV23-1; D is ambiguous. TRBV23-1 belongs to the ORF category, with a function that is uncertain. The CDR3 is 13 amino acids. Trimming pared 6 bases from V and 7 bases from J, leaving 10 bases between. Here the CDR3 DNA reads TGCGCCAGCAGCCGCGGCGGAAATTCACCCCTCCACTTT. As protein: CASSRGGNSPLHF.

This clone was counted between two and nine times. This chain joins TRBV4-1 and TRBJ1-2, with a possible D match to TRBD1 (6 bases). V was clipped by 4 bases and J by 6 bases, with 15 bases between them. This CDR3 contains 14 residues. The germline V gene encodes CDR1 MGHRA and CDR2 YSYEKL. CDR3 in DNA: TGCGCCAGCAGCCTCTTGGGGGCCATGAATGGCTACACCTTC. Translating gives CASSLLGAMNGYTF.

The rearrangement uses TRBV4-3 and TRBJ1-2, with 8 positions matching TRBD1. The V and J ends lost 0 bases and 3 bases, in that order; junction bases with no gene match: 12. Germline values: CDR1 LGHNA, CDR2 YSLEER. The CDR3 sequence is 18 residues long. Here the CDR3 reads CASSQDLIGQGGHYGYTF. The DNA for the CDR3 is TGCGCCAGCAGCCAAGATCTAATCGGACAGGGAGGTCACTATGGCTACACCTTC.

CDR3 in DNA: TGTGCCAGCAGCGTGCCCTTTACCGGGACACCAGACACAGATACGCAGTATTTT. Translated, it gives CASSVPFTGTPDTDTQYF. This chain uses TRBV9 with TRBJ2-3, with D maybe TRBD1 (6 bases). Trimming cost V 2 bases and J 2 bases, with 21 bases left between them. Germline V lookup: CDR1 SGDLS, CDR2 YYNGEE. This CDR3 has 18 amino acids.

The CDR3 loop reads CASSVEPRGPNYGYTF. The CDR3 DNA reads as TGTGCCAGCAGCGTAGAACCCAGGGGTCCTAACTATGGCTACACCTTC. The chain carries TRBV9 and TRBJ1-2; D perhaps matches TRBD1 (6 bases). The CDR3 contains 16 residues. Germline V gene lookup returns CDR1 SGDLS and CDR2 YYNGEE. The V and J ends lost 0 bases and 0 bases respectively, with 12 bases between them.

V is TRBV7-8 and J is TRBJ2-7; 8 positions agree with TRBD2. This CDR3 region has 16 residues. The V gene end was trimmed by 3 bases and the J gene end by 3 bases; junction bases not matched to a gene: 10. Germline V gives CDR1 SGHVS, CDR2 FQNEAQ. The CDR3 nucleotides read TGTGCCAGCAGCTTTACCGGGGGGGCTGCCGGCTACGAGCAGTACTTC. Translating gives CASSFTGGAAGYEQYF.

This chain joins TRBV29-1 and TRBJ1-3, with D possibly TRBD1 on 6 matching bases. The CDR3 consists of 14 residues. Germline values: CDR1 SQVTM, CDR2 ANQGSEA. The germline V and J ends were trimmed by 4 bases and 3 bases, with 13 bases remaining between them. CDR3 loop: CSVVVQGSGNTIYF. The DNA of the CDR3 is TGCAGCGTTGTGGTGCAGGGGAGTGGAAACACCATATATTTT.